The entry that follows covers one TCR beta chain sequence. CDR3 length equals 14 residues. CDR1 and CDR2 (germline): SGDLS, YYNGEE. V shed 0 bases and J shed 0 bases, with 4 bases lying between them. Everyone who took part was about 18 to 90 years old, and they came from about two dozen US areas. Participant-given clinical history determined each cohort assignment. This record comes from a study of blood T cell repertoires in COVID-19. For the study at large: The cDNA or gDNA used as material had been derived from T cells, B-cell-depleted T cells, or PBMCs.

Authors' processing steps: Estimation of nucleated cell counts was performed using reference gene primer amplification. Libraries were prepared by immunoSEQ multiplex PCR; TCRdb keeps only in-frame clonotypes and omits some of them. For V, J and clone size, that table is used; D and trimming come from the DNA. Here the sample spans about 270,000 clones, about 88% being singletons. The rearrangement links TRBV9 to TRBJ1-3; D not certain. The source of this sequence is a woman aged 55-75 years in a cohort exposed to, infected with or recovered from COVID-19 (not recorded which). The sample taken for sequencing was PBMCs or T cells enriched from blood (not recorded which). The CDR3 bases are TGTGCCAGCAGCGTAGCCCGCTCTGGAAACACCATATATTTT. The encoded protein is CASSVARSGNTIYF.